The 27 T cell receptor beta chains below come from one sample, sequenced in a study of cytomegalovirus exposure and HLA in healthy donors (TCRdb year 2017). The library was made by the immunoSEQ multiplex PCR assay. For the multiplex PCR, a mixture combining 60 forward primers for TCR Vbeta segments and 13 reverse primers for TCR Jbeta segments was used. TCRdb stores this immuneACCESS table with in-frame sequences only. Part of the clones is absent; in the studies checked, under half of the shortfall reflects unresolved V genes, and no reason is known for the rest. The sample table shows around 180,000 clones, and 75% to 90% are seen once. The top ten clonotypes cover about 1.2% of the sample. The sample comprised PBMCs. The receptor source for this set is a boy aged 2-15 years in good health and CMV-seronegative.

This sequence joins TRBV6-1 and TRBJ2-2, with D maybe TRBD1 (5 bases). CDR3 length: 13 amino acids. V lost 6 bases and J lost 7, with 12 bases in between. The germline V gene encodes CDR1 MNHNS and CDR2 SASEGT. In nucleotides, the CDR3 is TGTGCCAGCAGCATAGACAGAGTCGGGGAGCTGTTTTTT. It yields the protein CASSIDRVGELFF.

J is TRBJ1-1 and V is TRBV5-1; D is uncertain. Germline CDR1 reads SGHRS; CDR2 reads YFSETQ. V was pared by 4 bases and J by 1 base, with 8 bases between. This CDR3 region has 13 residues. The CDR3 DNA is TGCGCCAGCAGCAAAGACACGAACACTGAAGCTTTCTTT. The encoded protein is CASSKDTNTEAFF.

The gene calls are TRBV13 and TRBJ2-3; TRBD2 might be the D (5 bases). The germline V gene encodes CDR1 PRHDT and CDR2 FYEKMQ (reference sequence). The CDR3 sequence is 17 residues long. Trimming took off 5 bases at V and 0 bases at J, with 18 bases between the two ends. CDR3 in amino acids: CASSEYTRGPSTDTQYF. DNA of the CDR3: TGTGCCAGCAGCGAATACACCAGAGGGCCTAGCACAGATACGCAGTATTTT.

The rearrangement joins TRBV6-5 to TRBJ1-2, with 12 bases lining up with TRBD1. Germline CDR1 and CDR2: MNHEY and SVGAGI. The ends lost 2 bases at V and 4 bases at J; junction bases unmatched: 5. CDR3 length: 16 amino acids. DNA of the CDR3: TGTGCCAGCAGTTACCTGGGACAGGGGGCGGTCTATGGCTACACCTTC. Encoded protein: CASSYLGQGAVYGYTF.

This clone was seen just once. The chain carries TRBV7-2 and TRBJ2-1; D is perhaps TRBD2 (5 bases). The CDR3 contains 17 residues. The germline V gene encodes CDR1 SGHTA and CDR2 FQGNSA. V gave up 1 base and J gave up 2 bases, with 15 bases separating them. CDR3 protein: CASSLDLLESAYNEQFF. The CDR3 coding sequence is TGTGCCAGCAGCTTAGATTTACTAGAGAGTGCCTACAATGAGCAGTTCTTC.

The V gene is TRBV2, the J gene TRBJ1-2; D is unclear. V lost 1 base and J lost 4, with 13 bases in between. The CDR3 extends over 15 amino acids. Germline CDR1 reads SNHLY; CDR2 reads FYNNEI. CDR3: CASSEGQVTPYGYTF. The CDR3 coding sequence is TGTGCCAGCAGTGAAGGCCAGGTCACCCCCTATGGCTACACCTTC.

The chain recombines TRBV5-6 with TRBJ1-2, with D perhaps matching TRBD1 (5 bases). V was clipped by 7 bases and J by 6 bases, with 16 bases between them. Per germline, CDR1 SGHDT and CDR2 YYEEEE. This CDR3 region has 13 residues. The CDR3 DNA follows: TGTGCCAGCGCAAGACGGGGGGGGGATGGCTACACCTTC. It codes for CASARRGGDGYTF. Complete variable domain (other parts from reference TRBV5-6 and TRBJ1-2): DAGVTQSPTHLIKTRGQQVTLRCSPKSGHDTVSWYQQALGQGPQFIFQYYEEEERQRGNFPDRFSGHQFPNYSSELNVNALLLGDSALYLCASARRGGDGYTFGSGTRLTVV.

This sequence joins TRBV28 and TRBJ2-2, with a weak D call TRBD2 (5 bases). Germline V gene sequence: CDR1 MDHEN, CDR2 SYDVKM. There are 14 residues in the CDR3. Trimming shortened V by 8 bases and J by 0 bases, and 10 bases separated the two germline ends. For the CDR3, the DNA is TGTGCCAGCCTAGCTCAGCCGAACACCGGGGAGCTGTTTTTT. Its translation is CASLAQPNTGELFF.

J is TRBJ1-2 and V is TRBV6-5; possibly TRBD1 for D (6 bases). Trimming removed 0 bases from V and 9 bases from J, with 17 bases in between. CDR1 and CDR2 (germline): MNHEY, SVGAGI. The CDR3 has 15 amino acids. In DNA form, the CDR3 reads TGTGCCAGCAGTTACTCCTCGGGGGGCGCGTCGAGCTACACCTTC. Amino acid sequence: CASSYSSGGASSYTF.

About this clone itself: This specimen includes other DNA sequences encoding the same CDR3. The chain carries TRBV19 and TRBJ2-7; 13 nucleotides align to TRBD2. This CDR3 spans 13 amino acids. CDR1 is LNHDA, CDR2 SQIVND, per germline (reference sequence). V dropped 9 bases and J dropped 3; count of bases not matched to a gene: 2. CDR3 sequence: CASRTSGSYEQYF. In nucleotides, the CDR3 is TGTGCCAGCCGGACTAGCGGGAGCTACGAGCAGTACTTC.

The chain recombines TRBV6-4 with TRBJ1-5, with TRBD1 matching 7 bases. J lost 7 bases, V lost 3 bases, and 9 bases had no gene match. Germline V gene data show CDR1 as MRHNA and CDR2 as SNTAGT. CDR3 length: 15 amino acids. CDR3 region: CASSEEVGGRQPQHF. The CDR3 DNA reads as TGTGCCAGCAGTGAGGAGGTAGGGGGCCGACAGCCCCAGCATTTT.

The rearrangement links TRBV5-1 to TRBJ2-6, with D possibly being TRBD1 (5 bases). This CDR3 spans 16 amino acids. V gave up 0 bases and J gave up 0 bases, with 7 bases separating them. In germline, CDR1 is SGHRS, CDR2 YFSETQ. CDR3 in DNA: TGCGCCAGCAGCTTGGCAGGGATCTCTGGGGCCAACGTCCTGACTTTC. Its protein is CASSLAGISGANVLTF.

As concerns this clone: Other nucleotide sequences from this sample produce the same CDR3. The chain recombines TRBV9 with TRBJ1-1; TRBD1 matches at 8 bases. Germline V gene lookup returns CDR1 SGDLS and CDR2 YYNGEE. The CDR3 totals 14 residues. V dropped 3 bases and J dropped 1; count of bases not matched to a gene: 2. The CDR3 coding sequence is TGTGCCAGCAGCGACGGGACAGGGAACACTGAAGCTTTCTTT. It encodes CASSDGTGNTEAFF.

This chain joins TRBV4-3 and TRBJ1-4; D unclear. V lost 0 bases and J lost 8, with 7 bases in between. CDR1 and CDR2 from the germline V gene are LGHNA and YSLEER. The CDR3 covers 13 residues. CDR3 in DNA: TGCGCCAGCAGCCAAGATGTAGAGGAAAAACTGTTTTTT. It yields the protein CASSQDVEEKLFF.

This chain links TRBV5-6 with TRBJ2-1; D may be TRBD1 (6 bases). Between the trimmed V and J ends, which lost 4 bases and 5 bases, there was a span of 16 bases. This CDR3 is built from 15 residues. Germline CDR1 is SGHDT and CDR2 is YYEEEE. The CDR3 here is CASSRLAGVDNEQFF. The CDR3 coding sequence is TGTGCCAGCAGCCGCCTGGCAGGGGTGGACAATGAGCAGTTCTTC.

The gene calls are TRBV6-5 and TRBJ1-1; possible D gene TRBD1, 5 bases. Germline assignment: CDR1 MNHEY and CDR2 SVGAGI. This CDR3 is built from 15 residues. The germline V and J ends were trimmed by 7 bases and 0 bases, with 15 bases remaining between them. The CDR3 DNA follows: TGTGCCAGCAACCCGGACAACTACATGAACACTGAAGCTTTCTTT. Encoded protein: CASNPDNYMNTEAFF.

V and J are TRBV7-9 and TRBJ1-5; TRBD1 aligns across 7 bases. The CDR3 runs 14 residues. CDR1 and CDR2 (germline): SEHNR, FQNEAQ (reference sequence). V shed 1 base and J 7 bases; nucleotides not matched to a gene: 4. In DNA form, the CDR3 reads TGTGCCAGCAGCTTAGGGGACAGCTCACAGCCCCAGCATTTT. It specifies CASSLGDSSQPQHF.

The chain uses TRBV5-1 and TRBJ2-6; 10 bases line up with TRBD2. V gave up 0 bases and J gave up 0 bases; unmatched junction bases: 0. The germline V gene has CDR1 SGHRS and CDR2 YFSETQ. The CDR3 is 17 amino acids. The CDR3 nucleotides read TGCGCCAGCAGCTTGGCTAGCGGGGGCTCTGGGGCCAACGTCCTGACTTTC. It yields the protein CASSLASGGSGANVLTF.

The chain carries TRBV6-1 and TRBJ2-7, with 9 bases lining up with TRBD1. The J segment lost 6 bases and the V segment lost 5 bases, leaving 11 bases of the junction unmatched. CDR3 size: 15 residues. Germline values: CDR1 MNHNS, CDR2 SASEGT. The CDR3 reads CASSREGQGVREQYV. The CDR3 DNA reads TGTGCCAGCAGTAGAGAGGGACAGGGTGTTCGCGAGCAGTACGTC.

The CDR3 sequence: CASGPSTSYNEQFF. The CDR3 DNA is TGTGCCAGCGGCCCTTCGACTAGCTACAATGAGCAGTTCTTC. V and J are TRBV11-2 and TRBJ2-1, with a possible D match to TRBD2 (6 bases). This CDR3 has 14 residues. Per the germline V gene, CDR1 is SGHAT and CDR2 is FQNNGV. With 8 bases removed from V and 3 bases from J, the gap between germline ends came to 14 bases.

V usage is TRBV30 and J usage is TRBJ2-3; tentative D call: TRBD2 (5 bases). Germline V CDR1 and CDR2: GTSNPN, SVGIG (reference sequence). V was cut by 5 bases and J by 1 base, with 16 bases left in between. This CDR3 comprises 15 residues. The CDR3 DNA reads TGTGCCTGGGCCCAGCGGATACTCGGCACAGATACGCAGTATTTT. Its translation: CAWAQRILGTDTQYF.

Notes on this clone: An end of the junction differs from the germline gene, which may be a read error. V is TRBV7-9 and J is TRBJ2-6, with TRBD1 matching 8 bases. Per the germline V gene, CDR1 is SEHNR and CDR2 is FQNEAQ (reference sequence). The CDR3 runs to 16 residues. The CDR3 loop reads CSSSSLTGAGANVLTF. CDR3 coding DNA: TGTTCCAGCAGCTCTTTGACAGGGGCTGGGGCCAACGTCCTGACTTTC.

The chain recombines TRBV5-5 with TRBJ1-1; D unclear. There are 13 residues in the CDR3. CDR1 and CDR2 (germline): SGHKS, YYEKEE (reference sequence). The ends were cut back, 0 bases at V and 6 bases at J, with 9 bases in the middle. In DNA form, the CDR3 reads TGTGCCAGCAGCTTGGTTGCGTTGTCTGAAGCTTTCTTT. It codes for CASSLVALSEAFF. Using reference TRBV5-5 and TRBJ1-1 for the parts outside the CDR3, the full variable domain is DAGVTQSPTHLIKTRGQQVTLRCSPISGHKSVSWYQQVLGQGPQFIFQYYEKEERGRGNFPDRFSARQFPNYSSELNVNALLLGDSALYLCASSLVALSEAFFGQGTRLTVV.

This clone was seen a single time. The CDR3 here is CASSEVFSGGSNEQFF. As DNA, the CDR3 is TGTGCCAGCAGTGAAGTTTTTAGCGGGGGGAGCAATGAGCAGTTCTTC. This chain links TRBV6-1 with TRBJ2-1; 10 bases are a match to TRBD2. CDR1 and CDR2 from the germline V gene are MNHNS and SASEGT. The V segment lost 1 base and the J segment 6 bases; nucleotides outside the gene matches: 6. The CDR3 is 16 residues long.

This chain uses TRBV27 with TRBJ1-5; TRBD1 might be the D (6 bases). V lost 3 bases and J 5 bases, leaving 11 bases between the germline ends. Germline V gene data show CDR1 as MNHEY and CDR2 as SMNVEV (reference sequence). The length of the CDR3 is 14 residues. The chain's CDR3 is CASSLGEGDQPQHF. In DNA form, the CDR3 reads TGTGCCAGCAGTTTGGGTGAGGGGGATCAGCCCCAGCATTTT.

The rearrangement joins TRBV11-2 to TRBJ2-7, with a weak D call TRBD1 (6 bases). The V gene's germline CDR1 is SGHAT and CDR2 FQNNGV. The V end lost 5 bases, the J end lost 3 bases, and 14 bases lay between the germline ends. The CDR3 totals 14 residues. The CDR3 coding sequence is TGTGCCAGCAGCCGAGCGGACAGAGTCTACGAGCAGTACTTC. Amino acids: CASSRADRVYEQYF. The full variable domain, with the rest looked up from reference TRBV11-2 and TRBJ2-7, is EAGVAQSPRYKIIEKRQSVAFWCNPISGHATLYWYQQILGQGPKLLIQFQNNGVVDDSQLPKDRFSAERLKGVDSTLKIQPAKLEDSAVYLCASSRADRVYEQYFGPGTRLTVT.

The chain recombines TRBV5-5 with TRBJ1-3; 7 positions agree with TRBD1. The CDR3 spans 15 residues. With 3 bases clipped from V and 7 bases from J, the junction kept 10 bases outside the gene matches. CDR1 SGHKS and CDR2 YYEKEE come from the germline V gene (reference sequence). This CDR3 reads CASSWYPTGRNTIYF. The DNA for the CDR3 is TGTGCCAGCAGCTGGTACCCGACAGGGAGGAACACCATATATTTT.